Following are 28 T cell receptor beta chains from one sample sequenced in a study of cytomegalovirus exposure and HLA in healthy donors. The PCR used 60 Vbeta and 13 Jbeta primers. The protocol was immunoSEQ multiplex PCR, while the TCRdb copy is restricted to in-frame clones and leaves out a portion. This sample lists roughly 62,000 clones; its ten largest clones have over 2%. The sequencing input was PBMCs. The receptors originated from a woman under 30 in good health and CMV-seronegative.

The chain links TRBV29-1 to TRBJ2-3; TRBD1 matches at 11 bases. Looked up from germline, CDR1 is SQVTM and CDR2 is ANQGSEA. The CDR3 extends over 15 amino acids. V lost 6 bases, J lost 5 bases, and 10 bases stayed unmatched. CDR3 bases: TGCAGCGTCCCTGGTCCGGGACAGGGGGTAGATACGCAGTATTTT. It yields the protein CSVPGPGQGVDTQYF.

This chain links TRBV13 with TRBJ2-7; TRBD2 aligns across 11 bases. This CDR3 contains 14 residues. Trimming at V came to 5 bases and at J to 7 bases, leaving 7 bases not matched to a gene. Germline CDR1 PRHDT, CDR2 FYEKMQ (reference sequence). The CDR3 protein is CASSPTSGIVEQYF. Here the CDR3 DNA reads TGTGCCAGCAGCCCGACTAGCGGGATAGTTGAGCAGTACTTC.

The chain carries TRBV28 and TRBJ2-6; tentative D call: TRBD2 (6 bases). Per germline, CDR1 MDHEN and CDR2 SYDVKM. This CDR3 spans 15 amino acids. The V end was cut by 8 bases, the J end by 0 bases, with 11 bases between. The CDR3: CASSGGISGANVLTF. In DNA, the CDR3 is TGTGCCAGCTCGGGCGGGATCTCTGGGGCCAACGTCCTGACTTTC.

The rearrangement joins TRBV6-5 to TRBJ2-7; D is possibly TRBD2 (5 bases). Germline CDR1 MNHEY, CDR2 SVGAGI. The CDR3 loop spans 13 amino acids. Deletions cut 5 bases from V and 0 bases from J, with 8 bases between. This chain's CDR3 is CASSPTSSYEQYF. The CDR3, as DNA: TGTGCCAGCAGTCCTACTAGCTCCTACGAGCAGTACTTC.

The chain uses TRBV7-9 and TRBJ1-5; TRBD1 agrees at 8 bases. The CDR3 spans 12 residues. Germline V gene lookup returns CDR1 SEHNR and CDR2 FQNEAQ (reference sequence). V trimming: 10 bases; J trimming: 3 bases; junction bases outside the gene matches: 2. This CDR3 is CAIQGANQPQHF. CDR3 DNA sequence: TGTGCCATCCAGGGGGCCAATCAGCCCCAGCATTTT.

The J gene is TRBJ1-5, the V gene TRBV28; 7 positions match TRBD1. This CDR3 has 16 residues. CDR1 and CDR2 from the germline V gene are MDHEN and SYDVKM. V shed 5 bases, J shed 4 bases, and the junction held 11 bases outside the gene matches. The CDR3 DNA follows: TGTGCCAGCAGTGAACCGGGACAGCTGATTAATCAGCCCCAGCATTTT. This translates into CASSEPGQLINQPQHF. The variable domain in full, completed from reference TRBV28 and TRBJ1-5, reads DVKVTQSSRYLVKRTGEKVFLECVQDMDHENMFWYRQDPGLGLRLIYFSYDVKMKEKGDIPEGYSVSREKKERFSLILESASTNQTSMYLCASSEPGQLINQPQHFGDGTRLSIL.

This sequence joins TRBV10-3 and TRBJ2-6; 11 nucleotides line up with TRBD1. The ends lost 5 bases at V and 2 bases at J; junction bases unmatched: 8. Germline assignment: CDR1 ENHRY and CDR2 SYGVKD. The CDR3 is 18 residues long. This chain's CDR3 is CAISHIPGQGAGANVLTF. The CDR3 DNA follows: TGTGCCATCAGTCATATCCCGGGACAGGGGGCTGGGGCCAACGTCCTGACTTTC.

The J gene is TRBJ2-1, the V gene TRBV6-6; weak D call: TRBD2 (6 bases). Germline V gene data show CDR1 as MNHNY and CDR2 as SVGAGI (reference sequence). There are 15 residues in the CDR3. Trimming pared 4 bases from V and 5 bases from J, leaving 15 bases between. The CDR3 DNA reads TGTGCCAGCAGTTTAGGCGGGGACGGTGACAATGAGCAGTTCTTC. Translation gives CASSLGGDGDNEQFF.

The V call is TRBV7-9, the J call TRBJ2-7; D perhaps matches TRBD1 (5 bases). V lost 5 bases and J lost 1, with 9 bases in between. Per the germline V gene, CDR1 is SEHNR and CDR2 is FQNEAQ (reference sequence). There are 13 residues in the CDR3. The CDR3, as DNA: TGTGCCAGCAGCAATAGGGGTTCCTACGAGCAGTACTTC. Its translation is CASSNRGSYEQYF.

V and J are TRBV9 and TRBJ2-5; TRBD2 might be the D (6 bases). CDR3 size: 14 residues. Germline CDR1 reads SGDLS; CDR2 reads YYNGEE. Trimming cost V 0 bases and J 5 bases, with 11 bases left between them. The CDR3: CASSVGVGGETQYF. CDR3 coding DNA: TGTGCCAGCAGCGTAGGGGTAGGAGGGGAGACCCAGTACTTC.

V gene TRBV11-2 combines with J gene TRBJ1-3; D is undetermined. Germline V gene sequence: CDR1 SGHAT, CDR2 FQNNGV. Between the trimmed V and J ends, which lost 10 bases and 4 bases, there was a span of 8 bases. The CDR3 is 11 residues long. The CDR3 here is CATRYGNTIYF. CDR3 DNA sequence: TGTGCCACCCGCTACGGAAACACCATATATTTT.

About this clone: Sequence at one end of the junction differs from germline and may be a read error. This rearrangement joins TRBV10-3 to TRBJ1-6; D might be TRBD1 (6 bases). The CDR3 sequence is 14 residues long. Germline loops: CDR1 ENHRY, CDR2 SYGVKD. The CDR3 is CAIRERGHNSPLHF. CDR3 nucleotides: TGTGCCATCAGAGAACGGGGACATAATTCACCCCTACACTTT.

The chain employs TRBV6-1 and TRBJ1-1, with D perhaps matching TRBD1 (6 bases). CDR3 size: 13 residues. V was cut by 8 bases and J by 3 bases, with 13 bases left in between. Per the germline V gene, CDR1 is MNHNS and CDR2 is SASEGT. CDR3 sequence: CASGLQGYTEAFF. The CDR3 nucleotides are TGTGCCAGCGGGTTACAGGGATACACTGAAGCTTTCTTT.

The genes are TRBV4-2 and TRBJ2-3; tentatively, D is TRBD1 (5 bases). The CDR3 is 14 amino acids. Looked up from germline, CDR1 is LGHNA and CDR2 is YNFKEQ. The V and J ends lost 4 bases and 5 bases respectively, with 13 bases between them. CDR3: CASSPGMSVDTQYF. DNA for the CDR3: TGTGCCAGCAGCCCAGGGATGAGCGTAGATACGCAGTATTTT.

The chain has TRBV5-1 and TRBJ2-1; D remains unclear. This CDR3 comprises 11 residues. V shed 0 bases and J shed 10 bases, with 5 bases lying between them. The V gene's germline CDR1 is SGHRS and CDR2 YFSETQ. The CDR3 spells CASSLALEQFF. The DNA for the CDR3 is TGCGCCAGCAGCTTGGCGTTGGAGCAGTTCTTC.

The rearrangement joins TRBV7-3 to TRBJ1-1; D is unresolved. Germline V CDR1 and CDR2: SGHTA, FQGTGA. V dropped 6 bases and J dropped 3 bases, with 11 bases sitting between them. The CDR3 extends over 13 amino acids. The DNA of the CDR3 is TGTGCCAGCAGACATGACATTGACACTGAAGCTTTCTTT. As protein: CASRHDIDTEAFF.

The genes are TRBV6-5 and TRBJ2-7; 12 positions agree with TRBD2. The V gene's germline CDR1 is MNHEY and CDR2 SVGAGI. J gave up 3 bases and V 6 bases, and 3 bases lay outside the gene matches. This CDR3 has 14 amino acids. The CDR3 reads CASRPTSGGYEQYF. The DNA of the CDR3 is TGTGCCAGCAGACCGACTAGCGGGGGCTACGAGCAGTACTTC.

This chain joins TRBV5-1 and TRBJ2-7; TRBD2 might be the D (5 bases). The CDR3 spans 14 residues. Trimming shortened V by 3 bases and J by 2 bases, and 12 bases separated the two germline ends. Germline CDR1 is SGHRS and CDR2 is YFSETQ. The CDR3 region is CASSWAAAAYEQYF. As DNA, the CDR3 is TGCGCCAGCAGCTGGGCAGCGGCTGCCTACGAGCAGTACTTC.

The gene calls are TRBV19 and TRBJ2-7, with 11 bases fitting TRBD1. This CDR3 has 12 amino acids. V dropped 6 bases and J dropped 9; count of bases not matched to a gene: 4. Per germline, CDR1 LNHDA and CDR2 SQIVND (reference sequence). CDR3 loop: CASSFGQGAQYF. Written as DNA, the CDR3 is TGTGCCAGTAGCTTCGGACAGGGGGCGCAGTACTTC.

The chain employs TRBV7-9 and TRBJ1-2; tentative D call: TRBD1 (6 bases). CDR3 size: 14 residues. Per germline, CDR1 SEHNR and CDR2 FQNEAQ (reference sequence). V was pared by 2 bases and J by 4 bases, with 11 bases between. The CDR3 loop is CASSLLEGVYGYTF. CDR3 nucleotide sequence: TGTGCCAGCAGCTTATTAGAGGGGGTCTATGGCTACACCTTC. Variable domain in full (rest from reference TRBV7-9 and TRBJ1-2): DTGVSQNPRHKITKRGQNVTFRCDPISEHNRLYWYRQTLGQGPEFLTYFQNEAQLEKSRLLSDRFSAERPKGSFSTLEIQRTEQGDSAMYLCASSLLEGVYGYTFGSGTRLTVV.

This chain connects TRBV2 to TRBJ2-7; TRBD1 might be the D (5 bases). The CDR3 loop spans 15 amino acids. CDR1 and CDR2 from the germline V gene are SNHLY and FYNNEI. V was trimmed by 6 bases and J by 5 bases, leaving 20 bases between them. CDR3 region: CASRLTGQARHEQYF. The CDR3 bases are TGTGCCAGCAGGCTGACTGGACAAGCGCGCCACGAGCAGTACTTC.

V and J are TRBV4-2 and TRBJ2-5; 7 positions agree with TRBD2. Per germline, CDR1 LGHNA and CDR2 YNFKEQ. J was trimmed by 5 bases and V by 0 bases; bases with no gene match: 6. This CDR3 region has 15 residues. The CDR3 bases are TGTGCCAGCAGCCAAGAATCACTAGCGACGGAGACCCAGTACTTC. Protein product: CASSQESLATETQYF.

The chain joins TRBV7-6 to TRBJ2-5, with D hard to call. The CDR3 covers 11 residues. Trimming left V 2 bases short and J 5 bases short, with 3 bases between. Germline V CDR1 and CDR2: SGHVS, FNYEAQ. Written as DNA, the CDR3 is TGTGCCAGCAGCTTATCGGAGACCCAGTACTTC. The encoded protein is CASSLSETQYF.

The rearrangement joins TRBV4-1 to TRBJ1-5; D is uncertain. The CDR3 runs to 18 residues. Trimming stripped 0 bases from V and 0 bases from J, with 15 bases between. Germline lookup yields CDR1 MGHRA and CDR2 YSYEKL. The CDR3 region is CASSQDSKARDSNQPQHF. The CDR3 bases are TGCGCCAGCAGCCAAGATTCTAAGGCGAGGGATAGCAATCAGCCCCAGCATTTT.

The chain combines TRBV13 with TRBJ2-7, with a possible D match to TRBD2 (6 bases). Trimming removed 0 bases from V and 4 bases from J, with 22 bases in between. This CDR3 has 18 amino acids. Per the germline V gene, CDR1 is PRHDT and CDR2 is FYEKMQ (reference sequence). CDR3 in amino acids: CASSLGPSRPGEVYEQYF. The CDR3 DNA sequence: TGTGCCAGCAGCTTAGGCCCCTCCCGGCCGGGGGAAGTGTACGAGCAGTACTTC.

The V gene is TRBV4-1, the J gene TRBJ2-3; D is unclear. V lost 4 bases and J 4 bases, leaving 9 bases between the germline ends. The CDR3 has 13 residues. The germline V gene has CDR1 MGHRA and CDR2 YSYEKL. CDR3 coding DNA: TGCGCCAGCAGCCGAAGCTACGCAGATACGCAGTATTTT. This gives the protein CASSRSYADTQYF.

The chain's CDR3 is CASSVSGGDEQFF. CDR3 nucleotides: TGTGCCAGCAGCGTATCAGGGGGAGATGAGCAGTTCTTC. The V and J genes are TRBV9 and TRBJ2-1; 7 bases fit TRBD1. The V gene end was trimmed by 1 base and the J gene end by 8 bases; junction bases not matched to a gene: 3. This CDR3 spans 13 amino acids. Germline V lookup: CDR1 SGDLS, CDR2 YYNGEE.

The chain carries TRBV5-1 and TRBJ2-2; 10 bases match TRBD2. Unmatched junction bases numbered 7, after V lost 1 base and J lost 1 base. The CDR3 has 18 residues. Germline-derived CDR1 and CDR2 are SGHRS and YFSETQ. The CDR3 reads CASSLFPLAGGNTGELFF. The CDR3 bases are TGCGCCAGCAGCTTGTTTCCTTTAGCGGGGGGGAACACCGGGGAGCTGTTTTTT.